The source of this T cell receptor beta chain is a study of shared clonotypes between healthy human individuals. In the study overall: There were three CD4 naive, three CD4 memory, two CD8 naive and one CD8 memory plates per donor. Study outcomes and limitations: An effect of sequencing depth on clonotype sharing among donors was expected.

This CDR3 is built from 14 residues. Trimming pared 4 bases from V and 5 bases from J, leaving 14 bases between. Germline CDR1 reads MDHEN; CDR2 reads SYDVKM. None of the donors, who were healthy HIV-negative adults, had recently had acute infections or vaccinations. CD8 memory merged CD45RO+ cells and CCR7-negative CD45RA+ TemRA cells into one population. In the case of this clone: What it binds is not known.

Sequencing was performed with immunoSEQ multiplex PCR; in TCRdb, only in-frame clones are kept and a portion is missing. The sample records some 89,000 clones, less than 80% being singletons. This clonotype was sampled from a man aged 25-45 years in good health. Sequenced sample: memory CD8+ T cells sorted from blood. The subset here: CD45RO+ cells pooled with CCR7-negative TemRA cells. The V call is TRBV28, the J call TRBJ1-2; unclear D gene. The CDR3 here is CASSYGSLLYGYTF. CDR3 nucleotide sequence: TGTGCCAGCAGTTACGGGTCCCTGCTTTATGGCTACACCTTC.